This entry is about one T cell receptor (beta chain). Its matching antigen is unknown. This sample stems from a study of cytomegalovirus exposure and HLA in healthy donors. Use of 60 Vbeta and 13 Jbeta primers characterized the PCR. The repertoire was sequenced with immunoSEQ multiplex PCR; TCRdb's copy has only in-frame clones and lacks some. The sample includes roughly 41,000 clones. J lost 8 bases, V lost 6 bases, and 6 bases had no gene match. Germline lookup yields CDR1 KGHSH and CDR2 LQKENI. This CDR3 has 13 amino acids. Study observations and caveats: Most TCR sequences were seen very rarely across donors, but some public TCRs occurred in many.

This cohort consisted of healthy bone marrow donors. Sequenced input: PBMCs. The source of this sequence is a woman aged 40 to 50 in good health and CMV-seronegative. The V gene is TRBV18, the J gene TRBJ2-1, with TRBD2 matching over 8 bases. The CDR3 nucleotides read TGTGCCAGCTCCCGCGGGCGGGAGGATGAGCAGTTCTTC. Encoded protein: CASSRGREDEQFF.